Listed here are 26 T cell receptor beta chains from one sample, sequenced in a study of cytomegalovirus exposure and HLA in healthy donors. This PCR relied on a set of 60 Vbeta primers and 13 Jbeta primers. The data were produced by immunoSEQ multiplex PCR, yet TCRdb's version contains in-frame clones alone and is incomplete. The data hold some 160,000 clones, with around three quarters observed a single time. The sequencing sample was made of PBMCs. The origin of the receptors is a man aged 40-49 years in good health and CMV-seronegative.

The chain has TRBV7-8 and TRBJ2-1, with 9 bases aligning to TRBD2. The CDR3 spans 16 residues. Germline CDR1 reads SGHVS; CDR2 reads FQNEAQ. Trimming at V came to 1 base and at J to 5 bases, leaving 6 bases not matched to a gene. CDR3 in DNA: TGTGCCAGCAGCTTAGACGGGGCGGGAGGGAACAATGAGCAGTTCTTC. Its protein product is CASSLDGAGGNNEQFF. Full variable domain (remainder filled in from reference TRBV7-8 and TRBJ2-1): GAGVSQSPRYKVAKRGQDVALRCDPISGHVSLFWYQQALGQGPEFLTYFQNEAQLDKSGLPSDRFFAERPEGSVSTLKIQRTQQEDSAVYLCASSLDGAGGNNEQFFGPGTRLTVL.

The J gene is TRBJ2-2, the V gene TRBV19, with TRBD2 as a possible D gene (8 bases). The CDR3 length is 19 residues. The V end was cut by 7 bases, the J end by 3 bases, with 27 bases between. Germline CDR1 reads LNHDA; CDR2 reads SQIVND (reference sequence). For the CDR3, the DNA is TGTGCCAGTATGAGCAGGGGGGCAACGGGAGGGGCGTACACCGGGGAGCTGTTTTTT. The encoded protein is CASMSRGATGGAYTGELFF.

The chain combines TRBV6-1 with TRBJ2-1, with 9 bases fitting TRBD1. The CDR3 length is 15 residues. V was clipped by 2 bases and J by 6 bases; unmatched bases: 5. Germline loops: CDR1 MNHNS, CDR2 SASEGT. The CDR3 here is CASSERGQGSNEQFF. The CDR3, as DNA: TGTGCCAGCAGTGAACGGGGACAGGGTTCCAATGAGCAGTTCTTC.

The CDR3 spells CASSSAGTGNTEAFF. The CDR3 nucleotides read TGTGCCAGCAGTTCTGCCGGGACAGGGAACACTGAAGCTTTCTTT. This chain links TRBV28 with TRBJ1-1, with 8 bases aligning to TRBD1. Losses at the gene ends were 4 bases for V and 1 base for J; bases not matched to a gene: 5. This CDR3 is built from 15 residues. Germline CDR1 MDHEN, CDR2 SYDVKM.

This clone was detected a few times. The chain couples TRBV6-1 to TRBJ1-1; tentative D call: TRBD1 (5 bases). The V gene lost 3 bases and the J gene lost 5 bases, with 13 bases spanning the gap. Per germline, CDR1 MNHNS and CDR2 SASEGT. The CDR3 loop spans 14 amino acids. The CDR3 sequence is CASSERGGGTEAFF. CDR3 sequence (DNA): TGTGCCAGCAGTGAGAGGGGAGGCGGGACTGAAGCTTTCTTT.

The chain combines TRBV27 with TRBJ2-1, with a possible D match to TRBD1 (5 bases). With 2 bases removed from V and 3 bases from J, the gap between germline ends came to 11 bases. This CDR3 region has 15 residues. Germline V gives CDR1 MNHEY, CDR2 SMNVEV (reference sequence). CDR3 residues: CASSLPPGNYNEQFF. The DNA of the CDR3 is TGTGCCAGCAGTTTACCGCCAGGGAACTACAATGAGCAGTTCTTC.

The chain employs TRBV5-1 and TRBJ2-7, with 12 nucleotides matching TRBD2. This CDR3 is built from 14 residues. Germline CDR1 and CDR2: SGHRS and YFSETQ. J lost 9 bases, V lost 3 bases, and 7 bases had no gene match. For the CDR3, the DNA is TGCGCCAGCAGCTCGGCGGGACTAGCGGGCGTGCAGTACTTC. Its translation is CASSSAGLAGVQYF.

The rearrangement joins TRBV6-5 to TRBJ1-2; D remains unclear. V lost 5 bases and J 5 bases, leaving 6 bases between the germline ends. Germline V CDR1 and CDR2: MNHEY, SVGAGI. The CDR3 runs 11 residues. CDR3 loop: CASSDTYGYTF. CDR3 nucleotide sequence: TGTGCCAGCAGTGACACTTATGGCTACACCTTC.

The chain links TRBV9 to TRBJ1-2; D uncertain. The CDR3 loop spans 14 amino acids. Trimming pared 0 bases from V and 2 bases from J, leaving 8 bases between. The germline gives CDR1 SGDLS, CDR2 YYNGEE. In DNA form, the CDR3 reads TGTGCCAGCAGCGTAGATCCAGCGAACTATGGCTACACCTTC. Translation: CASSVDPANYGYTF.

This clone was seen a handful of times. V usage is TRBV5-1 and J usage is TRBJ1-3; perhaps TRBD1 as D (5 bases). The CDR3 has 17 residues. V gave up 4 bases and J gave up 0 bases, with 17 bases separating them. The V gene's germline CDR1 is SGHRS and CDR2 YFSETQ. CDR3 region: CASSQRKGHGSGNTIYF. In DNA, the CDR3 is TGCGCCAGCAGCCAACGAAAGGGGCACGGCTCTGGAAACACCATATATTTT.

V and J are TRBV21-1 and TRBJ1-5; the listed D gene, TRBD1, was not tested against the DNA. TRBV21-1 is termed a pseudogene. The CDR3 has 13 residues. CDR3 coding DNA: TGTGCCAGCAGCCCCAACAGGACTCAGCCCCAGCATTTT. It is translated as CASSPNRTQPQHF.

This chain uses TRBV19 with TRBJ1-2; D uncertain. CDR1 is LNHDA and CDR2 is SQIVND in the germline V gene (reference sequence). CDR3 size: 14 residues. V lost 5 bases and J lost 4, with 14 bases in between. This CDR3 reads CASSLGGRRYGYTF. The DNA for the CDR3 is TGTGCCAGTAGTCTCGGCGGGAGACGCTATGGCTACACCTTC.

V is TRBV29-1 and J is TRBJ1-1; D might be TRBD1 (5 bases). With 4 bases removed from V and 2 bases from J, the gap between germline ends came to 8 bases. CDR3 length equals 12 residues. Germline assignment: CDR1 SQVTM and CDR2 ANQGSEA. The CDR3 protein is CSVAGINTEAFF. For the CDR3, the DNA is TGCAGCGTTGCAGGGATTAACACTGAAGCTTTCTTT.

This clone has only one observation. CDR3 sequence reads: CASSPQGYQPQHF. DNA for the CDR3: TGTGCCAGCAGCCCACAGGGATATCAGCCCCAGCATTTT. The J gene is TRBJ1-5, the V gene TRBV11-2; a possible D gene is TRBD1 (6 bases). Germline V gene sequence: CDR1 SGHAT, CDR2 FQNNGV. V was shortened by 5 bases and J by 5 bases, with 10 bases between the two germline ends. This CDR3 has 13 residues. Filled out from reference TRBV11-2 and TRBJ1-5, the complete variable domain reads EAGVAQSPRYKIIEKRQSVAFWCNPISGHATLYWYQQILGQGPKLLIQFQNNGVVDDSQLPKDRFSAERLKGVDSTLKIQPAKLEDSAVYLCASSPQGYQPQHFGDGTRLSIL.

The gene calls are TRBV5-1 and TRBJ2-7, with 7 bases matching TRBD1. CDR1 is SGHRS and CDR2 is YFSETQ in the germline V gene. Trimming at V came to 3 bases and at J to 2 bases, leaving 8 bases not matched to a gene. The CDR3 spans 15 residues. The CDR3 is CASSSSRGLPYEQYF. The DNA for the CDR3 is TGCGCCAGCAGCTCGTCAAGGGGGCTACCCTACGAGCAGTACTTC.

The chain employs TRBV18 and TRBJ2-3; TRBD2 might be the D (6 bases). Germline CDR1 is KGHSH and CDR2 is LQKENI. The length of the CDR3 is 15 residues. Trimming stripped 1 base from V and 2 bases from J, with 10 bases between. The CDR3: CASSPRGDATDTQYF. The DNA of the CDR3 is TGTGCCAGCTCACCACGGGGGGACGCCACAGATACGCAGTATTTT.

The gene calls are TRBV5-1 and TRBJ1-1; TRBD1 matches 8 bases. The length of the CDR3 is 13 residues. The germline V gene encodes CDR1 SGHRS and CDR2 YFSETQ. J was trimmed by 5 bases and V by 4 bases; bases with no gene match: 4. The CDR3 DNA reads TGCGCCAGCAGCACGACAGGGGAGACTGAAGCTTTCTTT. This gives the protein CASSTTGETEAFF. Together with reference TRBV5-1 and TRBJ1-1, the CDR3 gives the full variable domain: KAGVTQTPRYLIKTRGQQVTLSCSPISGHRSVSWYQQTPGQGLQFLFEYFSETQRNKGNFPGRFSGRQFSNSRSEMNVSTLELGDSALYLCASSTTGETEAFFGQGTRLTVV.

This rearrangement joins TRBV19 to TRBJ1-2, with a weak D call TRBD1 (6 bases). With 4 bases removed from V and 4 bases from J, the gap between germline ends came to 10 bases. Germline CDR1 LNHDA, CDR2 SQIVND (reference sequence). This CDR3 has 13 residues. The DNA for the CDR3 is TGTGCCAGTAGTACGGGACAAGCCTATGGCTACACCTTC. Translating it yields CASSTGQAYGYTF.

The J gene is TRBJ2-1, the V gene TRBV28; TRBD2 matches 11 bases. Germline CDR1 MDHEN, CDR2 SYDVKM. After removal of 4 bases from V and 15 bases from J, the junction contained 8 bases not matched to a gene. This CDR3 has 13 amino acids. CDR3 region: CASSSRTSGRPFF. CDR3 nucleotides: TGTGCCAGCAGTTCCAGGACTAGCGGGCGTCCGTTCTTC.

This rearrangement joins TRBV2 to TRBJ1-2, with 8 bases that match TRBD1. In germline, CDR1 is SNHLY, CDR2 FYNNEI. This CDR3 region has 13 residues. V shed 10 bases and J 6 bases; nucleotides not matched to a gene: 10. The CDR3 spells CATHLGQGNGYTF. CDR3 sequence (DNA): TGTGCCACCCATCTTGGACAGGGAAATGGCTACACCTTC.

This chain joins TRBV11-2 and TRBJ2-7; 7 bases line up with TRBD1. The CDR3 extends over 14 amino acids. V trimming: 3 bases; J trimming: 5 bases; junction bases outside the gene matches: 7. From germline, CDR1 is SGHAT and CDR2 FQNNGV. The CDR3 loop is CASSFTGVTDEQYV. In nucleotides, the CDR3 is TGTGCCAGCAGCTTTACAGGGGTCACGGACGAGCAGTACGTC.

The table lists this clone with a few counts. This sequence joins TRBV7-9 and TRBJ1-1, with a tentative D call TRBD1 (5 bases). This CDR3 has 15 amino acids. Per the germline V gene, CDR1 is SEHNR and CDR2 is FQNEAQ (reference sequence). Trimming removed 5 bases from V and 11 bases from J, with 24 bases in between. The chain's CDR3 is CASSPRPGEGIFAFF. The CDR3 region has the DNA TGTGCCAGCAGCCCAAGGCCCGGGGAGGGGATCTTCGCTTTCTTT.

The chain uses TRBV6-5 and TRBJ2-7, with D possibly being TRBD1 (6 bases). The CDR3 length is 16 residues. The germline V and J ends were trimmed by 0 bases and 3 bases, with 15 bases remaining between them. CDR1 and CDR2 (germline): MNHEY, SVGAGI. The CDR3 region is CASSYSSGTRFYEQYV. CDR3 bases: TGTGCCAGCAGTTACTCGTCCGGGACACGGTTCTACGAGCAGTACGTC.

The table lists this clone with a few counts. This chain uses TRBV9 with TRBJ2-1, with a tentative D call TRBD2 (6 bases). The CDR3 has 15 residues. Trimming cost V 3 bases and J 10 bases, with 20 bases left between them. Germline CDR1 is SGDLS and CDR2 is YYNGEE. CDR3 sequence (DNA): TGTGCCAGCAGCGATACAACGGGAGCACTGGGAGAGCAGTTCTTC. It codes for CASSDTTGALGEQFF.

The chain couples TRBV7-9 to TRBJ1-3, with TRBD1 as a possible D gene (5 bases). The CDR3 extends over 15 amino acids. V gave up 3 bases and J gave up 3 bases, with 12 bases separating them. In germline, CDR1 is SEHNR, CDR2 FQNEAQ (reference sequence). The CDR3 protein is CASSLSQGDGNTIYF. In nucleotides, the CDR3 is TGTGCCAGCAGCTTGAGTCAGGGCGATGGAAACACCATATATTTT.

Concerning this clone: The germline gene is not matched at one end of the junction; a read error may be the cause. The rearrangement joins TRBV18 to TRBJ2-6, with 10 bases fitting TRBD1. From germline, CDR1 is KGHSH and CDR2 LQKENI. CDR3 length: 18 residues. This chain's CDR3 is CASSPVTGGGSGANGLTF. CDR3 DNA sequence: TGTGCCAGCTCACCGGTGACAGGGGGCGGCTCCGGGGCCAACGGCCTGACTTTC. Combining the CDR3 with reference TRBV18 and TRBJ2-6 gives the whole variable domain NAGVMQNPRHLVRRRGQEARLRCSPMKGHSHVYWYRQLPEEGLKFMVYLQKENIIDESGMPKERFSAEFPKEGPSILRIQQVVRGDSAAYFCASSPVTGGGSGANGLTFGAGSRLTVL.